The T cell receptor (beta chain) described here comes from a study of cytomegalovirus exposure and HLA in healthy donors. The donors were part of the validation cohort of roughly 110 subjects. That cohort was separate from the first cohort, which comprised under 700 subjects. Libraries were prepared by immunoSEQ multiplex PCR; TCRdb keeps only in-frame clonotypes and omits some of them. The sample lists fewer than 70,000 clones; 80% to 95% were seen once. The germline V gene has CDR1 WNHNN and CDR2 SYGVQD (reference sequence). J was trimmed by 4 bases and V by 9 bases; bases with no gene match: 7. The CDR3 consists of 14 residues.

The sample consisted of PBMCs. The V gene is TRBV10-1, the J gene TRBJ2-1; TRBD1 matches 9 bases. The source is a man in his late teens or twenties in good health and CMV-seronegative. CDR3 sequence reads: CASRSGTGYNEQFF. The CDR3, as DNA: TGCGCCAGTCGTTCCGGGACAGGGTACAATGAGCAGTTCTTC.